Listed here are 25 T cell receptor beta chains from one sample, sequenced in a study of tumor and adjacent non-tumor tissue in lung cancer. No cell sorting was done before RNA was extracted from the tissue. A modified ARM-PCR protocol with three rounds of nested PCR amplified TCRbeta. TCRdb reanalysed the multiplex PCR reads using MiXCR and keeps one entry per CDR3 protein. The table includes approximately 79,000 distinct CDR3 sequences, over 55% detected once. Sequenced material: lung tumor tissue. These receptor sequences come from a woman in her thirties or forties with non-small cell lung cancer.

Worth noting for this clonotype: This is likely a read error, given that the CDR3 carries no conserved phenylalanine or tryptophan at its end. This chain uses TRBV6-1 with TRBJ2-7, with no clear D. The CDR3 extends over 14 amino acids. Germline values: CDR1 MNHNS, CDR2 SASEGT. The CDR3 DNA reads TGCGCCAGCAGTGTACAACCTTCTTATTACGAGCAGTACTCC. Residues: CASSVQPSYYEQYS.

This chain links TRBV6-6 with TRBJ2-1; D gene ambiguous. V lost 7 bases, J lost 8 bases, and 9 bases lay in between. CDR1 is MNHNY, CDR2 SVGAGI, per germline (reference sequence). The CDR3 spans 11 residues. CDR3 in amino acids: CASNPRYEQFF. CDR3 nucleotide sequence: TGTGCCAGCAACCCACGTTATGAGCAGTTCTTC.

This clonotype was recorded many times. The rearrangement uses TRBV6-6 and TRBJ2-7, with D maybe TRBD2 (7 bases). The V end was cut by 7 bases, the J end by 6 bases, with 19 bases between. The CDR3 is 14 residues long. Germline values: CDR1 MNHNY, CDR2 SVGAGI (reference sequence). The CDR3 here is CASTLGGPNPEQYF. In DNA, the CDR3 is TGTGCCAGCACCCTGGGGGGGCCCAACCCCGAGCAGTACTTC.

Regarding this clonotype: One end of the junction is discordant with germline, which a read error may explain. This CDR3 is CNVEDPSSGNTICF. The CDR3 nucleotides are TGCAACGTTGAAGACCCTAGCTCTGGAAACACCATATGTTTT. This rearrangement joins TRBV29-1 to TRBJ1-3; no firm D call. CDR3 size: 14 residues. The germline V gene encodes CDR1 SQVTM and CDR2 ANQGSEA.

This clonotype was recorded many times. This sequence joins TRBV20-1 and TRBJ2-3; no clear D. Between the trimmed V and J ends, which lost 1 base and 1 base, there was a span of 21 bases. CDR1 and CDR2 (germline): DFQATT, SNEGSKA (reference sequence). The CDR3 extends over 18 amino acids. The CDR3 spells CSARGAILTRGRTDTQYF. For the CDR3, the DNA is TGCAGTGCTAGAGGGGCCATCCTAACCCGAGGACGCACAGATACGCAGTATTTT.

The chain joins TRBV20-1 to TRBJ2-7; 9 nucleotides line up with TRBD2. J lost 1 base, V lost 7 bases, and 8 bases had no gene match. CDR1 and CDR2 from the germline V gene are DFQATT and SNEGSKA (reference sequence). The CDR3 is 14 amino acids. CDR3 DNA sequence: TGCAGTGGAGGAAATAGCGGGAGTTCCTACGAGCAGTACTTC. The encoded protein is CSGGNSGSSYEQYF.

The chain uses TRBV4-2 and TRBJ1-2, with D maybe TRBD1 (5 bases). The V gene lost 7 bases and the J gene lost 7 bases, with 25 bases spanning the gap. Germline V gene data show CDR1 as LGHNA and CDR2 as YNFKEQ. The CDR3 length is 16 residues. CDR3 sequence (DNA): TGTGCCAGCAACCTAGTTTCAGGAGGGACGCGGGCTGGCTACACCTTC. Encoded protein: CASNLVSGGTRAGYTF.

This clonotype was counted between two and nine times. The rearrangement uses TRBV24-1 and TRBJ2-5; 9 bases line up with TRBD1. The V gene end was trimmed by 4 bases and the J gene end by 3 bases; junction bases not matched to a gene: 5. From germline, CDR1 is KGHDR and CDR2 SFDVKD. The CDR3 length is 15 residues. CDR3 sequence: CATSDPRTGEETQYF. For the CDR3, the DNA is TGTGCCACCAGTGACCCCAGGACAGGGGAAGAGACCCAGTACTTC.

This clonotype was observed a handful of times. This may be a read error: a much more frequent sequence differs by one nucleotide. The chain couples TRBV2 to TRBJ1-2; the match to TRBD1 covers 7 bases. Germline CDR1 and CDR2: SNHLY and FYNNEI. CDR3 size: 14 residues. The CDR3 reads CAAGGGLANYGYIF. The CDR3 coding sequence is TGTGCCGCAGGGGGGGGATTAGCTAACTATGGCTACATCTTC.

This clonotype appeared once. The J gene is TRBJ1-5, the V gene TRBV10-2, with D possibly matching TRBD1 (6 bases). V was clipped by 6 bases and J by 4 bases, with 16 bases between them. Looked up from germline, CDR1 is WSHSY and CDR2 is SAAADI. The CDR3 has 15 residues. This CDR3 is CASRLGGISNQPQHF. CDR3 coding DNA: TGCGCCAGCAGGTTGGGGGGCATTAGTAATCAGCCCCAGCATTTT.

About this clonotype itself: This could be a read error, since a much larger clone is one nucleotide away. Given the absence of the conserved phenylalanine or tryptophan at the CDR3 end, a read error is likely. The V gene is TRBV20-1, the J gene TRBJ2-4; 7 nucleotides line up with TRBD2. CDR3 size: 14 residues. Trimming removed 6 bases from V and 7 bases from J; junction bases left unmatched: 12. Germline CDR1 DFQATT, CDR2 SNEGSKA (reference sequence). The CDR3, as DNA: TGCAGTGCCGACCCCAGCGGGACCACGAACATTCAGTACTTA. It translates to CSADPSGTTNIQYL.

In its sample, this clonotype is medium-sized. The junction shows a germline mismatch at one end, possibly a read error. The chain recombines TRBV11-3 with TRBJ1-5, with D possibly TRBD1 on 6 matching bases. Per germline, CDR1 SGHNT and CDR2 YENEEA. The CDR3 contains 14 residues. CDR3: CASSFTQGGQAQHF. The DNA of the CDR3 is TGTGCCAGCAGCTTTACACAGGGTGGTCAGGCCCAGCATTTT.

With regard to this clonotype: The junction does not match germline at one end; this may be a read error. This chain links TRBV29-1 with TRBJ2-3, with D possibly being TRBD2 (6 bases). Germline assignment: CDR1 SQVTM and CDR2 ANQGSEA. The length of the CDR3 is 14 residues. In DNA, the CDR3 is TGTAGCGGCCGAGGTCTGGGAGGCCAAGATACGCAGTATTTT. Protein: CSGRGLGGQDTQYF.

About this clonotype itself: At one boundary the junction diverges from the germline segment, which might be a read error. J is TRBJ2-1 and V is TRBV12-3 or TRBV12-4, with TRBD1 matching over 7 bases. CDR3 length: 15 amino acids. The CDR3 region is CVSRPGTEPYNEQFF. The CDR3 bases are TGTGTCAGCAGACCAGGGACAGAGCCGTACAATGAGCAGTTCTTC.

There are a few counts of this clonotype. With a much larger clone just one base away, this may be a read error. The conserved phenylalanine or tryptophan normally closing the CDR3 is absent here, so this likely arose from a read error. The genes are TRBV20-1 and TRBJ2-5, with D possibly being TRBD2 (6 bases). The CDR3 is 15 amino acids. Trimming removed 5 bases from V and 4 bases from J, with 20 bases in between. Per the germline V gene, CDR1 is DFQATT and CDR2 is SNEGSKA (reference sequence). The DNA of the CDR3 is TGCAGTGCTCAGGCCCTGGTGGGAGGCGGAGAGACCCAGTACTTA. Its protein product is CSAQALVGGGETQYL.

For this clonotype: No conserved phenylalanine or tryptophan ends this CDR3, so it is likely a read error. The genes are TRBV11-2 and TRBJ1-1; a weak D match, TRBD1 (6 bases). The CDR3 totals 13 residues. Germline V gene lookup returns CDR1 SGHAT and CDR2 FQNNGV. Trimming left V 9 bases short and J 3 bases short, with 14 bases between. CDR3: CARSTDSYTEAFL. DNA of the CDR3: TGTGCCAGGAGCACGGACAGTTACACTGAAGCTTTCCTT.

The chain has TRBV11-3 and TRBJ2-3; D call uncertain. The germline CDR1 and CDR2 sequences are SGHNT and YENEEA. This CDR3 is 13 amino acids long. Trimming shortened V by 10 bases and J by 2 bases, and 13 bases separated the two germline ends. DNA of the CDR3: TGTGCCATCAGGTTAATCCTCACAGATACGCAGTATTTT. This encodes CAIRLILTDTQYF.

Comment on this clonotype: An end of the junction differs from the germline gene, which may be a read error. The gene calls are TRBV19 and TRBJ1-4; tentatively, D is TRBD1 (5 bases). The CDR3 has 14 residues. CDR1 and CDR2 (germline): LNHDA, SQIVND (reference sequence). CDR3 loop: CASSMEGLGETLFF. The CDR3 DNA reads TGTGCCAGTAGTATGGAGGGGCTTGGTGAAACACTGTTTTTT.

Only a few counts were recorded for this clonotype. The chain uses TRBV6-6 and TRBJ2-3, with D unresolved. Trimming removed 4 bases at V and 3 bases at J, with 11 bases between. The CDR3 has 14 residues. Germline V lookup: CDR1 MNHNY, CDR2 SVGAGI (reference sequence). The CDR3 is CASSSHPRTDTQYF. The CDR3 DNA sequence: TGTGCCAGCAGTTCACACCCTAGAACAGATACGCAGTATTTT.

V is TRBV29-1 and J is TRBJ2-5; no firm D call. CDR1 and CDR2 (germline): SQVTM, ANQGSEA. Trimming took off 3 bases at V and 7 bases at J, with 12 bases between the two ends. The CDR3 has 12 amino acids. The CDR3 region is CSVDEQLRTQYF. The CDR3 bases are TGCAGCGTTGATGAACAGCTCAGGACCCAGTACTTC.

In the case of this clonotype: An end of the junction does not agree with germline; a read error may underlie this. The chain carries TRBV6-2 or TRBV6-3 and TRBJ2-2; tentative D call: TRBD2 (5 bases). The CDR3 is 12 residues long. Germline CDR1 is MNHEY and CDR2 is SVGEGT. In nucleotides, the CDR3 is TGTGCTAGCAGTTACCAGGCCGGGGAGATGTTTTTT. Amino acid sequence: CASSYQAGEMFF.

As to this clonotype: This CDR3 fails to terminate in the conserved phenylalanine or tryptophan, so it likely reflects a read error. V gene TRBV11-1 combines with J gene TRBJ2-3; possibly TRBD1 or TRBD2 for D (5 bases each). The CDR3 covers 14 residues. With 5 bases removed from V and 2 bases from J, the gap between germline ends came to 11 bases. Germline CDR1 reads SGHAT; CDR2 reads FQDESV (reference sequence). CDR3: CASSPAGTTDTQYL. CDR3 DNA sequence: TGTGCCAGCAGCCCCGCTGGGACCACAGATACGCAGTATCTT.

The rearrangement uses TRBV11-3 and TRBJ1-3; D not certain. Per germline, CDR1 SGHNT and CDR2 YENEEA. V was trimmed by 0 bases and J by 13 bases, leaving 13 bases between them. This CDR3 is 13 amino acids long. CDR3 in amino acids: CASSLDPTGTIYF. CDR3 bases: TGTGCCAGCAGCTTAGATCCCACTGGCACTATATATTTT.

As regards this clonotype: This may be a read error, as it is one base from a much larger clone. The rearrangement links TRBV20-1 to TRBJ2-5; 10 nucleotides line up with TRBD1. Germline CDR1 is DFQATT and CDR2 is SNEGSKA (reference sequence). The CDR3 length is 16 residues. The CDR3 here is CSVRAGRDRGKRTQYF. The CDR3 DNA reads TGCAGTGTTAGAGCCGGGCGGGACAGGGGCAAGAGGACCCAGTACTTC.

Notes on this clonotype: The junction departs from the called germline gene at one end, perhaps through a read error. This rearrangement joins TRBV6-1 to TRBJ2-7, with a weak D call TRBD2 (5 bases). The CDR3 is 15 residues long. The germline CDR1 and CDR2 sequences are MNHNS and SASEGT. As DNA, the CDR3 is TGTGCCATCAGTTACGCAAGCGGAAGCTCCTACGAGCAGTACTTC. It yields the protein CAISYASGSSYEQYF.